Detailed here is one T cell receptor (beta chain). Original processing methods: Reference gene primer amplification yielded estimated nucleated cell counts. Only in-frame clones appear in the TCRdb table, and some are missing; sequencing was by immunoSEQ multiplex PCR. Clone size and the V and J calls come from that table; the DNA yielded D and trimming. The sample carries 130,000 or so clones, roughly 89% recorded once. The sample originates from a study of blood T cell repertoires in COVID-19. The sequenced material came from peripheral blood. The sequence was collected from a man aged 25-45 years with COVID-19, enrolled during active disease.

This CDR3 is CATDRHNYGYTF. As DNA, the CDR3 is TGTGCCACCGACAGACATAACTATGGCTACACCTTC. This chain uses TRBV3-1 (or the pseudogene TRBV3-2) with TRBJ1-2, with D possibly TRBD1 on 5 matching bases. This CDR3 region has 12 residues. V dropped 10 bases and J dropped 1 base, with 10 bases sitting between them. The germline gives CDR1 LGHDT, CDR2 YNNKEL (reference sequence).